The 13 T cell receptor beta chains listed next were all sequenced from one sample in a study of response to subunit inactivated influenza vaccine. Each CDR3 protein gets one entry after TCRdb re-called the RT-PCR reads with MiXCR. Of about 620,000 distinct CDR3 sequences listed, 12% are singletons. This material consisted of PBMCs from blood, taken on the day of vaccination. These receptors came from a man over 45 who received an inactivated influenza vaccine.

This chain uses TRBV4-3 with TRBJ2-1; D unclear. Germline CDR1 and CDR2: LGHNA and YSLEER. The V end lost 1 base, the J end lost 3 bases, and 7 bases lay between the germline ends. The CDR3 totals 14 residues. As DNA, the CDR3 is TGCGCCAGCAGCCAAGTTCTAGACTACAATGAGCAGTTCTTC. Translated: CASSQVLDYNEQFF.

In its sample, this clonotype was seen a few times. The CDR3 spells CASSFDQGAAFF. The CDR3 region has the DNA TGTGCCAGCAGCTTTGACCAGGGAGCGGCTTTCTTT. The rearrangement joins TRBV7-9 to TRBJ1-1; possibly TRBD1 for D (5 bases). Germline values: CDR1 SEHNR, CDR2 FQNEAQ (reference sequence). V lost 3 bases, J lost 11 bases, and 13 bases lay in between. CDR3 length equals 12 residues. Full variable domain (outside the CDR3, taken from reference TRBV7-9 and TRBJ1-1): DTGVSQNPRHKITKRGQNVTFRCDPISEHNRLYWYRQTLGQGPEFLTYFQNEAQLEKSRLLSDRFSAERPKGSFSTLEIQRTEQGDSAMYLCASSFDQGAAFFGQGTRLTVV.

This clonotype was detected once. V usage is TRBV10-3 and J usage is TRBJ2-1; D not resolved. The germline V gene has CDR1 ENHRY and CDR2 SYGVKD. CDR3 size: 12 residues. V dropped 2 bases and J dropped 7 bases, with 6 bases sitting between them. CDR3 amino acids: CAISERENEQFF. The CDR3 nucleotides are TGTGCCATCAGTGAGAGAGAAAATGAGCAGTTCTTC.

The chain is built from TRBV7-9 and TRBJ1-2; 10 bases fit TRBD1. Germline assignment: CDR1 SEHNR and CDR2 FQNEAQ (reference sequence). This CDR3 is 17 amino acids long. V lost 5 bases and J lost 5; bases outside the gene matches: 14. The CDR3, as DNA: TGTGCCAGCAGCCCTGGGTTCTCTGGACAGGGGGAATATGGCTACACCTTC. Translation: CASSPGFSGQGEYGYTF.

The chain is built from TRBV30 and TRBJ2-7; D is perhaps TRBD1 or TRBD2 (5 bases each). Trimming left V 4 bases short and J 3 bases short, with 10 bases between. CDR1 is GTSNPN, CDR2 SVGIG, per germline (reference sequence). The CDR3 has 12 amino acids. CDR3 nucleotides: TGTGCCTGGAAGATGGGGGTCTACGAGCAGTACTTC. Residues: CAWKMGVYEQYF.

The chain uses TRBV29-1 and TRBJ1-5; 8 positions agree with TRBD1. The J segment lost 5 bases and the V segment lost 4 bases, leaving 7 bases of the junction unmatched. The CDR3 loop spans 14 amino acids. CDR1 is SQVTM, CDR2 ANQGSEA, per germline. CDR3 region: CSVASQGGHQPQHF. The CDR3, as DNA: TGCAGCGTTGCATCACAGGGGGGCCATCAGCCCCAGCATTTT.

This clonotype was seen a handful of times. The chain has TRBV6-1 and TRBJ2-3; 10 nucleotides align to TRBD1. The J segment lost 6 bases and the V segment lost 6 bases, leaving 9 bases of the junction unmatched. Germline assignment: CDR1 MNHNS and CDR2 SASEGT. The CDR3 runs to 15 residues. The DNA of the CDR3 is TGTGCCAGCAGGTTGGACAGGGGGGACACGGATACGCAGTATTTT. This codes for CASRLDRGDTDTQYF.

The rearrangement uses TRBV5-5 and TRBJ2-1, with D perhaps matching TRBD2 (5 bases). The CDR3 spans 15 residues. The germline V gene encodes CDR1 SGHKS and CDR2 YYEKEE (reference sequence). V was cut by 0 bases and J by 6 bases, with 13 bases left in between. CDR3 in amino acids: CASSLVRGLVNEQFF. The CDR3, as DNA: TGTGCCAGCAGCTTGGTACGGGGTCTCGTCAATGAGCAGTTCTTC. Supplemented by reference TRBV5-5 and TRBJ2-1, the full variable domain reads DAGVTQSPTHLIKTRGQQVTLRCSPISGHKSVSWYQQVLGQGPQFIFQYYEKEERGRGNFPDRFSARQFPNYSSELNVNALLLGDSALYLCASSLVRGLVNEQFFGPGTRLTVL.

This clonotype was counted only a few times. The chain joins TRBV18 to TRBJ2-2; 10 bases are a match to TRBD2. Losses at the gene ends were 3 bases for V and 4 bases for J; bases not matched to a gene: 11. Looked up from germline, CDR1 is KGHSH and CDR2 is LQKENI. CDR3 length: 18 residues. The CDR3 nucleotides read TGTGCCAGCTCACCCAGGACTAGCGGCCCGCGGGGCACCGGGGAGCTGTTTTTT. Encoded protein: CASSPRTSGPRGTGELFF.

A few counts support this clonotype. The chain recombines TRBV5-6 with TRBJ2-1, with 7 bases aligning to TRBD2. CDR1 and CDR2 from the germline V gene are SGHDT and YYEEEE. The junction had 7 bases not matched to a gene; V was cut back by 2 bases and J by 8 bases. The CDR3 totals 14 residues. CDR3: CASSLAGSGDEQFF. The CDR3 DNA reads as TGTGCCAGCAGCTTAGCGGGGAGTGGGGATGAGCAGTTCTTC.

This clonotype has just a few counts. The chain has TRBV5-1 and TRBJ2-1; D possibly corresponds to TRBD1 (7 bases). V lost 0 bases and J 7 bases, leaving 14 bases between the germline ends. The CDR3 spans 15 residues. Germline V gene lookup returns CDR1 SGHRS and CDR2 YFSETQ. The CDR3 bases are TGCGCCAGCAGCTTGGCCCAGGGGGGATCGAATGAGCAGTTCTTC. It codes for CASSLAQGGSNEQFF.

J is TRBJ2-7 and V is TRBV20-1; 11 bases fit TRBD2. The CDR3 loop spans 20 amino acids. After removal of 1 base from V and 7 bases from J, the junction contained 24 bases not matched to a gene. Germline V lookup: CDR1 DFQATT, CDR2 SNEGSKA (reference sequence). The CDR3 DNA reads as TGCAGTGCTAGAGTGGCAGGGGGACGATTACTTCTAGCGGGAGGCAGAGAGCAGTACTTC. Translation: CSARVAGGRLLLAGGREQYF.

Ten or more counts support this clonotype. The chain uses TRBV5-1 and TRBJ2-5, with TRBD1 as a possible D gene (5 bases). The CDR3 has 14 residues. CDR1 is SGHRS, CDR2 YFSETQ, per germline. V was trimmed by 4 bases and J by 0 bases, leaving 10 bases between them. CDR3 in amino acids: CASSDRQNQETQYF. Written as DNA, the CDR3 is TGCGCCAGCAGCGATCGACAGAACCAAGAGACCCAGTACTTC. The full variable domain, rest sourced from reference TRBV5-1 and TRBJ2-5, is KAGVTQTPRYLIKTRGQQVTLSCSPISGHRSVSWYQQTPGQGLQFLFEYFSETQRNKGNFPGRFSGRQFSNSRSEMNVSTLELGDSALYLCASSDRQNQETQYFGPGTRLLVL.